These 18 T cell receptor beta chains were all obtained from the same sample, sequenced in a study of response to subunit inactivated influenza vaccine. Each CDR3 protein is one row after TCRdb ran MiXCR on the RT-PCR reads. The sample includes around 790,000 distinct CDR3 sequences, around 20% of them seen just once. The input for sequencing was PBMCs from blood, taken 5 to 6 days after vaccination. Every receptor here comes from a man aged 50 to 60 who received an inactivated influenza vaccine.

This clonotype has a count of ten or more. In nucleotides, the CDR3 is TGTGCCAGCAGCCAAGATCTCATCACGACCTACAATGAGCAGTTCTTC. It specifies CASSQDLITTYNEQFF. The genes are TRBV14 and TRBJ2-1; D is unclear. The germline CDR1 and CDR2 sequences are SGHDN and FVKESK. V gave up 0 bases and J gave up 2 bases, with 11 bases separating them. The CDR3 sequence is 16 residues long.

This chain connects TRBV4-2 to TRBJ1-4, with TRBD1 matching 7 bases. CDR1 is LGHNA and CDR2 is YNFKEQ in the germline V gene. V was clipped by 1 base and J by 4 bases; unmatched bases: 6. The CDR3 sequence is 16 residues long. In DNA form, the CDR3 reads TGTGCCAGCAGCCAAGCCGACAGGGCAGGTAATGAAAAACTGTTTTTT. Translation: CASSQADRAGNEKLFF.

This clonotype was seen only a few times. This sequence joins TRBV2 and TRBJ2-2, with no clear D. CDR1 and CDR2 (germline): SNHLY, FYNNEI. The V end was cut by 4 bases, the J end by 0 bases, with 12 bases between. This CDR3 is 16 amino acids long. CDR3 in amino acids: CASSASSPANTGELFF. The CDR3, as DNA: TGTGCCAGCAGTGCCTCAAGTCCCGCGAACACCGGGGAGCTGTTTTTT.

The rearrangement uses TRBV12-3 or TRBV12-4 and TRBJ1-1, with D unclear. This CDR3 contains 15 residues. V lost 2 bases and J lost 0, with 10 bases in between. The CDR3 nucleotides read TGTGCCAGCAGTTTAACCCCGACGGTGAACACTGAAGCTTTCTTT. It specifies CASSLTPTVNTEAFF.

The genes are TRBV14 and TRBJ2-1; D ambiguous. Germline CDR1 is SGHDN and CDR2 is FVKESK. The V end was cut by 1 base, the J end by 4 bases, with 11 bases between. The CDR3 totals 15 residues. The CDR3 protein is CASSQVETVYNEQFF. The CDR3 DNA is TGTGCCAGCAGCCAAGTAGAGACCGTATACAATGAGCAGTTCTTC.

The gene calls are TRBV9 and TRBJ2-2; 7 bases line up with TRBD1. The CDR3 loop spans 15 amino acids. After removal of 4 bases from V and 6 bases from J, the junction contained 9 bases not matched to a gene. CDR1 is SGDLS and CDR2 is YYNGEE in the germline V gene. The DNA of the CDR3 is TGTGCCAGCAGCCCCCGACAGGGCTTGGCCGGGGAGCTGTTTTTT. Translating it yields CASSPRQGLAGELFF.

The chain has TRBV7-2 and TRBJ2-2, with D perhaps TRBD2 (5 bases). The CDR3 runs to 14 residues. V dropped 5 bases and J dropped 1 base, with 8 bases sitting between them. Per the germline V gene, CDR1 is SGHTA and CDR2 is FQGNSA. CDR3 residues: CASSGGRNTGELFF. The CDR3 DNA follows: TGTGCCAGCAGCGGAGGACGGAACACCGGGGAGCTGTTTTTT.

V and J are TRBV29-1 and TRBJ2-2; 7 positions agree with TRBD1. This CDR3 contains 14 residues. The V segment lost 3 bases and the J segment 1 base; nucleotides outside the gene matches: 2. The germline gives CDR1 SQVTM, CDR2 ANQGSEA. The CDR3 sequence is CSVDWTGNTGELFF. DNA of the CDR3: TGCAGCGTTGATTGGACAGGGAACACCGGGGAGCTGTTTTTT.

CDR3 sequence (DNA): TGTGCCAGCAGTTCCCACAGTTTTGGAGGAGGTTCGCCTAGCACAGATACGCAGTATTTT. Its protein is CASSSHSFGGGSPSTDTQYF. The chain links TRBV28 to TRBJ2-3; tentative D call: TRBD2 (5 bases). The CDR3 spans 20 residues. V lost 4 bases, J lost 0 bases, and 26 bases lay in between. The germline CDR1 and CDR2 sequences are MDHEN and SYDVKM.

The CDR3 DNA reads TGCAGCGTTGAAGGCGGGAACTCCTACGAGCAGTACTTC. This sequence encodes CSVEGGNSYEQYF. The rearrangement joins TRBV29-1 to TRBJ2-7, with D maybe TRBD2 (6 bases). Trimming took 1 base from V and 0 from J, leaving 7 bases between them. Germline assignment: CDR1 SQVTM and CDR2 ANQGSEA. The CDR3 is 13 amino acids.

The chain couples TRBV18 to TRBJ2-5; possibly TRBD1 for D (6 bases). Per germline, CDR1 KGHSH and CDR2 LQKENI. The CDR3 sequence is 14 residues long. Trimming took off 3 bases at V and 6 bases at J, with 14 bases between the two ends. The CDR3 spells CASSPNTGYQTQYF. CDR3 sequence (DNA): TGTGCCAGCTCACCCAACACAGGGTACCAGACCCAGTACTTC.

This clonotype has just a few counts. This chain joins TRBV6-1 and TRBJ2-3; D is possibly TRBD1 or TRBD2 (5 bases each). This CDR3 contains 15 residues. Germline CDR1 reads MNHNS; CDR2 reads SASEGT. V was pared by 6 bases and J by 4 bases, with 17 bases between. CDR3 region: CASRDGTKHPDTQYF. The DNA of the CDR3 is TGTGCCAGCAGGGACGGGACGAAGCACCCAGATACGCAGTATTTT.

The chain employs TRBV30 and TRBJ2-2; D is undetermined. The CDR3 is 13 residues long. Per the germline V gene, CDR1 is GTSNPN and CDR2 is SVGIG (reference sequence). The V and J ends lost 3 bases and 7 bases respectively, with 12 bases between them. CDR3 bases: TGTGCCTGGAGCGGTATGGAGAACGGGGAGCTGTTTTTT. Amino acid sequence: CAWSGMENGELFF.

This chain connects TRBV9 to TRBJ2-3; 9 bases fit TRBD2. Germline CDR1 and CDR2: SGDLS and YYNGEE. J gave up 1 base and V 3 bases, and 6 bases lay outside the gene matches. The CDR3 spans 16 residues. The CDR3 DNA sequence: TGTGCCAGCAGCGATGCGGGGGGGCCGGGCACAGATACGCAGTATTTT. Translated: CASSDAGGPGTDTQYF.

This clonotype turned up a few times. This chain uses TRBV12-3 or TRBV12-4 with TRBJ2-6; maybe TRBD1 (5 bases). The CDR3 has 15 residues. Trimming took off 3 bases at V and 4 bases at J, with 10 bases between the two ends. The CDR3 nucleotides are TGTGCCAGCAGTTTTGGGGCCCTGGGGGCCAACGTCCTGACTTTC. Protein sequence: CASSFGALGANVLTF.

The chain uses TRBV12-3 or TRBV12-4 and TRBJ2-7; D perhaps matches TRBD1 (6 bases). V lost 4 bases to trimming and J lost 3 bases, with 13 bases between them. The CDR3 loop spans 14 amino acids. The CDR3 nucleotides read TGTGCCAGCAGTTCCGGACAGAGGGGCTACGAGCAGTACTTC. Protein product: CASSSGQRGYEQYF.

This sequence joins TRBV5-1 and TRBJ2-7, with D possibly matching TRBD2 (5 bases). Trimming shortened V by 0 bases and J by 3 bases, and 10 bases separated the two germline ends. CDR1 is SGHRS, CDR2 YFSETQ, per germline. CDR3 length: 14 residues. The CDR3 sequence is CASSLGGSNYEQYF. The DNA of the CDR3 is TGCGCCAGCAGCTTGGGAGGGTCGAACTACGAGCAGTACTTC.

This clonotype was counted only a few times. The chain recombines TRBV18 with TRBJ1-1; unclear D gene. Deletions cut 1 base from V and 4 bases from J, with 7 bases between. CDR1 and CDR2 from the germline V gene are KGHSH and LQKENI. This CDR3 contains 13 residues. The CDR3 spells CASSPRTFTEAFF. CDR3 bases: TGTGCCAGCTCACCACGAACGTTCACTGAAGCTTTCTTT.